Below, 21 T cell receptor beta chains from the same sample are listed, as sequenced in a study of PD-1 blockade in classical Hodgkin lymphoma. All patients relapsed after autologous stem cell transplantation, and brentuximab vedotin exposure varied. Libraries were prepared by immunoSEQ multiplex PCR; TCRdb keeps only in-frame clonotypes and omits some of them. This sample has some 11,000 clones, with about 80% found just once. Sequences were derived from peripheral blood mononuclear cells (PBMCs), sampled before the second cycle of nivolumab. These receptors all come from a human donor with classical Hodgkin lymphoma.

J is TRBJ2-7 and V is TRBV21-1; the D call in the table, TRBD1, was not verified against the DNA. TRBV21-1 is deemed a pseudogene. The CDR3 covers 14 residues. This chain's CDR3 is CASSNVTSPYEQYF. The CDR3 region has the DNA TGTGCCAGCAGCAATGTCACATCGCCCTACGAGCAGTACTTC.

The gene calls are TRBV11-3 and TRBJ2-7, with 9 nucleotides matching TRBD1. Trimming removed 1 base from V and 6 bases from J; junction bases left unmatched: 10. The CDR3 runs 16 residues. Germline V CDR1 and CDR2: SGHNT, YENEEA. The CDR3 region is CASSLGPGQGGSEQYF. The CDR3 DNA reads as TGTGCCAGCAGCTTAGGACCGGGACAGGGTGGGAGCGAGCAGTACTTC.

Here the CDR3 DNA reads TGTGCCAGCAGCTTTAGTAGAGGCACCGGGGAGCTGTTTTTT. It is translated as CASSFSRGTGELFF. V and J are TRBV5-4 and TRBJ2-2; D unresolved. This CDR3 region has 14 residues. V lost 2 bases to trimming and J lost 4 bases, with 9 bases between them. CDR1 and CDR2 (germline): SGHNT, YYREEE (reference sequence).

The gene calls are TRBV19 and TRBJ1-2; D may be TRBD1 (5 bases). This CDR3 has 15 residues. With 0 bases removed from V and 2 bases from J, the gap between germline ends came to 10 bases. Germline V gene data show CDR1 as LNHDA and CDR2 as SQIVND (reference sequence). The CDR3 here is CASSIDQGANYGYTF. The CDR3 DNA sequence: TGTGCCAGTAGTATAGATCAGGGCGCCAACTATGGCTACACCTTC.

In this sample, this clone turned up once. The CDR3 spells CASSLVIAGGPGNEQFF. The CDR3 nucleotides read TGCGCCAGCAGCTTGGTGATAGCGGGAGGGCCCGGTAATGAGCAGTTCTTC. The chain employs TRBV5-1 and TRBJ2-1; TRBD2 matches at 11 bases. CDR1 is SGHRS and CDR2 is YFSETQ in the germline V gene. This CDR3 spans 17 amino acids. V shed 0 bases, J shed 7 bases, and the junction held 9 bases outside the gene matches.

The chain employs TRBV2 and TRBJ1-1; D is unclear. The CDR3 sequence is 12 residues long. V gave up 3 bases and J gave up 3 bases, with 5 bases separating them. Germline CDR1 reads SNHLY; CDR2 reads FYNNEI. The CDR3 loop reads CASSDQDTEAFF. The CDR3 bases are TGTGCCAGCAGTGATCAGGACACTGAAGCTTTCTTT.

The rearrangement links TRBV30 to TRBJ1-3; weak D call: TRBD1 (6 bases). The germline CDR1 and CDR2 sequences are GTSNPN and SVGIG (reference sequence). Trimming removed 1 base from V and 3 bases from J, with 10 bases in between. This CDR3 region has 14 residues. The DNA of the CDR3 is TGTGCCTGGAGTGCCGGACAGCTTGGAAACACCATATATTTT. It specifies CAWSAGQLGNTIYF.

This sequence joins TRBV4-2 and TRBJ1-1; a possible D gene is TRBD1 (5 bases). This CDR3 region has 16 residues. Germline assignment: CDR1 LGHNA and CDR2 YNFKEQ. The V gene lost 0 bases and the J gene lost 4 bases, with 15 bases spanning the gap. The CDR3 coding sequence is TGTGCCAGCAGCCAAGACGTGCAGGGTTCGGCCACTGAAGCTTTCTTT. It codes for CASSQDVQGSATEAFF.

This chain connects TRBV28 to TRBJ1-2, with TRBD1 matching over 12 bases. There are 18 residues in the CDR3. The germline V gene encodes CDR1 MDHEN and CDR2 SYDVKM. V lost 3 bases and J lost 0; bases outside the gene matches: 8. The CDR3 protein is CASSFSSGQGAANYGYTF. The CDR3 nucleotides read TGTGCCAGCAGTTTCTCCTCGGGACAGGGGGCGGCTAACTATGGCTACACCTTC.

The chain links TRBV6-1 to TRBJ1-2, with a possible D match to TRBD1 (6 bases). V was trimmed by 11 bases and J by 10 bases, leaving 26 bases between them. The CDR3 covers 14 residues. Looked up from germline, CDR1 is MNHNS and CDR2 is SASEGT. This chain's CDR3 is CALDPGQFPAPYTF. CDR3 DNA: TGTGCCCTTGATCCTGGACAGTTCCCCGCTCCCTACACCTTC.

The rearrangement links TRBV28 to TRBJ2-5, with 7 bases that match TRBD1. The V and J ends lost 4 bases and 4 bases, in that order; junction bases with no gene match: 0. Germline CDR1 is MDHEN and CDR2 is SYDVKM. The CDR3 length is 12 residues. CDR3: CASSSGGETQYF. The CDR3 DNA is TGTGCCAGCAGTTCAGGGGGAGAGACCCAGTACTTC. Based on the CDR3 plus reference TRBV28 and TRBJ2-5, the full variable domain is DVKVTQSSRYLVKRTGEKVFLECVQDMDHENMFWYRQDPGLGLRLIYFSYDVKMKEKGDIPEGYSVSREKKERFSLILESASTNQTSMYLCASSSGGETQYFGPGTRLLVL.

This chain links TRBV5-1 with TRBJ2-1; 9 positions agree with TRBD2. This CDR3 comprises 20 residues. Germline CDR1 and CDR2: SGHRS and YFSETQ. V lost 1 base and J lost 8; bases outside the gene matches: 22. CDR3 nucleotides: TGCGCCAGCAGCTTGAGGGGCAGGGGGGAGACTAGCGGACCGGTATATGAGCAGTTCTTC. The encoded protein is CASSLRGRGETSGPVYEQFF.

The chain's CDR3 is CASSPAGLSYEQYF. The CDR3 DNA reads as TGCGCCAGCAGCCCAGCGGGCCTCTCCTACGAGCAGTACTTC. The chain uses TRBV4-1 and TRBJ2-7; TRBD2 is a possible D gene (6 bases). Looked up from germline, CDR1 is MGHRA and CDR2 is YSYEKL. The CDR3 spans 14 residues. Deletions cut 4 bases from V and 0 bases from J, with 10 bases between.

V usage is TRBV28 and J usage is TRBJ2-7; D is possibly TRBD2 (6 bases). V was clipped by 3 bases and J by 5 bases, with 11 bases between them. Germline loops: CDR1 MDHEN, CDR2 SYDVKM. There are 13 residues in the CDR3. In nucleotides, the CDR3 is TGTGCCAGCAGTTTGGGCAGGAGGGACGAGCAGTACTTC. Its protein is CASSLGRRDEQYF.

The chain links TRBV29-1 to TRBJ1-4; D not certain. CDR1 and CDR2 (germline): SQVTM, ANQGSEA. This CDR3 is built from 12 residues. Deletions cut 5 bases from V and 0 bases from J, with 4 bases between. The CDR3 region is CSVRPTNEKLFF. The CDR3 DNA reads TGCAGCGTTCGTCCAACTAATGAAAAACTGTTTTTT.

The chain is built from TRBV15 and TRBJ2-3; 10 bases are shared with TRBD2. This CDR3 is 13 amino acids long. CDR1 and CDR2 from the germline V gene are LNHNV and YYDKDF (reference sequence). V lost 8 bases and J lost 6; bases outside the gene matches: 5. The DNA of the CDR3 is TGTGCCACCCGCCTAGCGGGAGTTGATACGCAGTATTTT. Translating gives CATRLAGVDTQYF.

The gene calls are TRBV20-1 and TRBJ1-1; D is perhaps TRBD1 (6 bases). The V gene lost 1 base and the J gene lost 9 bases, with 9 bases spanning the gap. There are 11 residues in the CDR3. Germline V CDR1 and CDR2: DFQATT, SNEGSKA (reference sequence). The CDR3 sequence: CSARAGQKAFF. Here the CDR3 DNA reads TGCAGTGCTAGAGCCGGACAGAAAGCTTTCTTT.

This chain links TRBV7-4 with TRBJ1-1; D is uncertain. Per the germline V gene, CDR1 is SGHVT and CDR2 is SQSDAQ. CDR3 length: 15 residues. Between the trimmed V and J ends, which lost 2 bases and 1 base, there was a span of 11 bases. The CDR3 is CASSLPPWENTEAFF. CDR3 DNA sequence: TGTGCCAGCAGCTTACCCCCTTGGGAGAACACTGAAGCTTTCTTT.

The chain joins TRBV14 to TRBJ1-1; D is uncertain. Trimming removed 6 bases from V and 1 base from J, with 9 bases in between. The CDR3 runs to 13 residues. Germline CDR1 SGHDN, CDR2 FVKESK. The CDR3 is CASSLEQNTEAFF. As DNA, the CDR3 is TGTGCCAGCAGTCTTGAGCAGAACACTGAAGCTTTCTTT.

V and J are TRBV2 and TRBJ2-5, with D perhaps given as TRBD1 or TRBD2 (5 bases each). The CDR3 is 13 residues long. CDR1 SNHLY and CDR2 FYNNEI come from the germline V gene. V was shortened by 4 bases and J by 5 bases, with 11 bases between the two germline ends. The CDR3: CASSGAGTETQYF. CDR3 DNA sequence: TGTGCCAGCAGTGGGGCAGGGACGGAGACCCAGTACTTC.

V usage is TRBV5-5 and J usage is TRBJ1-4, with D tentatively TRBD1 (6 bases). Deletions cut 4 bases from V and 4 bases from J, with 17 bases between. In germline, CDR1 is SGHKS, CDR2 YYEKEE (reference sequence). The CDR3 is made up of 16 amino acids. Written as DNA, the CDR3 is TGTGCCAGCAGCACGCTTGACAGGCCCTATAATGAAAAACTGTTTTTT. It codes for CASSTLDRPYNEKLFF. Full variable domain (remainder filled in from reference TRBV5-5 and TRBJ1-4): DAGVTQSPTHLIKTRGQQVTLRCSPISGHKSVSWYQQVLGQGPQFIFQYYEKEERGRGNFPDRFSARQFPNYSSELNVNALLLGDSALYLCASSTLDRPYNEKLFFGSGTQLSVL.